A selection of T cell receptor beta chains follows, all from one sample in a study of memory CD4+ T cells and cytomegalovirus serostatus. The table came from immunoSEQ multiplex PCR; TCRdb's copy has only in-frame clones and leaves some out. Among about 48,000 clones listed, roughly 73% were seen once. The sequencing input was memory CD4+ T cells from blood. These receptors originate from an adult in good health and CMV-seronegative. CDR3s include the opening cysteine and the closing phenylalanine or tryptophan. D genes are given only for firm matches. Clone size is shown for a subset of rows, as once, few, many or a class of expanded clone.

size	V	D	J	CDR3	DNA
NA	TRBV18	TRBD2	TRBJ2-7	CASSQLPMSGISYEQYF	TGTGCCAGCTCACAATTGCCGATGAGCGGGATTTCTTACGAGCAGTACTTC
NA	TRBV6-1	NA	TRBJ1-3	CASSEIFRLGNTIYF	TGTGCCAGCAGTGAAATATTCAGACTTGGAAACACCATATATTTT
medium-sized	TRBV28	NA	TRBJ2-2	CASMGDVGELFF	TGTGCCAGCATGGGGGATGTCGGGGAGCTGTTTTTT
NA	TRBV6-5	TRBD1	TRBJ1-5	CASGRGQQPQHF	TGTGCCAGCGGGAGGGGGCAACAGCCCCAGCATTTT
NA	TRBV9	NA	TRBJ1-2	CASSVARGTRSYGYTF	TGTGCCAGCAGCGTAGCTCGGGGAACACGATCTTATGGCTACACCTTC
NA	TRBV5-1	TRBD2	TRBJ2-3	CASRLAGLADTQYF	TGCGCCAGCAGATTGGCGGGACTAGCGGATACGCAGTATTTT
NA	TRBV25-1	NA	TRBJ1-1	CASSARGGNTEAFF	TGTGCCAGCAGCGCGAGGGGAGGCAACACTGAAGCTTTCTTT
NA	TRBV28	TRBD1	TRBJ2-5	CASREGQGGKTQYF	TGTGCCAGCAGGGAAGGACAGGGTGGGAAGACCCAGTACTTC
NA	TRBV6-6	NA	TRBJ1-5	CASSYSQSNQPQHF	TGTGCCAGCAGTTACTCGCAGTCCAATCAGCCCCAGCATTTT
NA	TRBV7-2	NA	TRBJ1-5	CASSSAGGGNQPQHF	TGTGCCAGCAGCTCAGCTGGGGGGGGAAATCAGCCCCAGCATTTT
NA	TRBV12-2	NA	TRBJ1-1	CASRFNWTGIQTEAFF	TGTGCAAGTCGCTTTAACTGGACAGGGATCCAAACTGAAGCTTTCTTT
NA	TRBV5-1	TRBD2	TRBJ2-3	CASSPLTSGIADTQYF	TGCGCCAGCAGCCCCCTGACTAGCGGGATTGCAGATACGCAGTATTTT
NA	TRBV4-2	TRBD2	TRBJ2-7	CASSQDPSGGSYEQYF	TGTGCCAGCAGCCAAGATCCTAGCGGGGGGTCCTACGAGCAGTACTTC
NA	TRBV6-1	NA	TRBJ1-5	CASSEMGQWINQPQHF	TGTGCCAGCAGTGAAATGGGGCAGTGGATCAATCAGCCCCAGCATTTT
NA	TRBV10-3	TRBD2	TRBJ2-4	CAISDPLADIGKNIQYF	TGTGCCATCAGTGACCCCCTAGCGGATATTGGGAAAAACATTCAGTACTTC
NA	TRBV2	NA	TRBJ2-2	CASSGGFPGLNTGELFF	TGTGCCAGCAGTGGGGGCTTTCCCGGCCTAAACACCGGGGAGCTGTTTTTT
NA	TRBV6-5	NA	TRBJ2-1	CASSYRGDVGNEQFF	TGTGCCAGCAGTTACCGGGGCGATGTAGGGAATGAGCAGTTCTTC
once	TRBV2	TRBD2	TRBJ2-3	CASRPGTSGKGGTDTQYF	TGTGCCAGCAGACCCGGGACTAGCGGGAAGGGGGGAACAGATACGCAGTATTTT
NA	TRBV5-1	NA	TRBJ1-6	CASSKGARRYNSPLHF	TGCGCCAGCAGCAAGGGAGCCCGGCGATATAATTCACCCCTCCACTTT
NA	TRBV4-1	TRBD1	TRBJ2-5	CASSPEGTATPIQYF	TGCGCCAGCAGCCCTGAAGGGACAGCAACCCCTATCCAGTACTTC
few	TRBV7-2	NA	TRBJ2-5	CASSLDYQKTQYF	TGTGCCAGCAGCTTAGACTATCAGAAGACCCAGTACTTC
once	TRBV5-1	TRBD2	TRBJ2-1	CASRRLAGDNEQFF	TGCGCCAGCAGGCGCTTAGCGGGGGACAATGAGCAGTTCTTC
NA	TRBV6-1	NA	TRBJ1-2	CASTRDQGNGGYTF	TGTGCCAGCACCCGGGACCAGGGAAATGGAGGCTACACCTTC
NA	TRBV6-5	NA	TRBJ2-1	CASSPSGNEQFF	TGTGCCAGCAGTCCGAGCGGCAATGAGCAGTTCTTC
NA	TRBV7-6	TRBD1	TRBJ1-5	CASSLGQGRGQPQHF	TGTGCCAGCAGCTTGGGACAGGGGAGGGGACAGCCCCAGCATTTT
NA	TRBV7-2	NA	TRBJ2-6	CASSFYLPGANVLTF	TGTGCCAGCAGCTTTTACTTACCTGGGGCCAACGTCCTGACTTTC
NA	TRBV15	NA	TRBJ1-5	CATSREDGGVDQPQHF	TGTGCCACCAGCAGAGAAGATGGGGGGGTGGATCAGCCCCAGCATTTT
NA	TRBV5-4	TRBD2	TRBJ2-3	CASSLGSGGALDTQYF	TGTGCCAGCAGCTTGGGTAGCGGGGGGGCGTTAGATACGCAGTATTTT
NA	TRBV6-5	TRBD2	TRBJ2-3	CASSSEAGLSTDTQYF	TGTGCCAGCAGTTCTGAAGCGGGGCTCAGCACAGATACGCAGTATTTT
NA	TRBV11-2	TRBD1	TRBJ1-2	CASSQVRQGVRGYGYTF	TGTGCCAGCAGCCAAGTTCGACAGGGAGTGAGGGGTTATGGCTACACCTTC
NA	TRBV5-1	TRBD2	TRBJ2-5	CASSATGLAGLETQYF	TGCGCCAGCAGCGCCACGGGACTAGCGGGACTGGAGACCCAGTACTTC